This paragraph covers one T cell receptor (beta chain) sequence. Its antigen remains unknown. The sample contains more than one DNA sequence encoding this CDR3. V was trimmed by 0 bases and J by 4 bases, leaving 1 base between them. This CDR3 comprises 12 residues. Germline CDR1 is MNHNS and CDR2 is SASEGT. The sample is drawn from a study of Ad26.COV2.S vaccination and SARS-CoV-2 variants. Study-level background: Each vaccinee took Ad26.COV2.S intramuscularly, once or twice 56 days apart.

This table comes from immunoSEQ multiplex PCR, and its TCRdb copy is limited to in-frame clones, with some not included. Here the sample spans about 390,000 clones, 80% to 90% being singletons. General observations from the study: Vaccine recipients had higher spike-specific TCR breadth than placebo recipients. CD8+ and CD4+ T cells specific for spike reportedly responded with substantial breadth after vaccination. Recipients of either vaccine or placebo displayed similar breadth of non-spike TCRs.

Described treatment: roughly 20 received Ad26.COV2.S at low or high dose, single or two shots; five or six received placebo; per-sample allocation not given. Samples analyzed were those drawn on day 63 after the first vaccine or placebo injection. The material sequenced was peripheral blood, taken in a trial of Ad26.COV2.S vaccine versus placebo. The clonotype originates from a person between 18 and 65 years old who received the Ad26.COV2.S COVID-19 vaccine or a placebo. The V call is TRBV6-1, the J call TRBJ1-5, with D hard to call. The CDR3 spells CASSEANQPQHF. CDR3 coding DNA: TGTGCCAGCAGTGAAGCGAATCAGCCCCAGCATTTT.